The 19 T cell receptor beta chains below come from one sample, sequenced in a study of blood T cell repertoires in COVID-19. Generated by immunoSEQ multiplex PCR, the TCRdb table keeps only in-frame clones and is missing some. This table holds about 130,000 clones, 90% found once. Sequenced sample: peripheral blood. The source is a man aged 50-60 years with active COVID-19.

This clone is a singleton in its sample. The V and J genes are TRBV14 and TRBJ1-1; D not certain. V gave up 4 bases and J gave up 4 bases, with 13 bases separating them. The CDR3 is 14 amino acids. Germline CDR1 reads SGHDN; CDR2 reads FVKESK. CDR3 loop: CASSPRIPFTEAFF. CDR3 DNA: TGTGCCAGCAGCCCGCGGATCCCGTTCACTGAAGCTTTCTTT. Using reference TRBV14 and TRBJ1-1 for the parts outside the CDR3, the full variable domain is EAGVTQFPSHSVIEKGQTVTLRCDPISGHDNLYWYRRVMGKEIKFLLHFVKESKQDESGMPNNRFLAERTGGTYSTLKVQPAELEDSGVYFCASSPRIPFTEAFFGQGTRLTVV.

The chain recombines TRBV11-2 with TRBJ2-1; 8 bases match TRBD2. Per the germline V gene, CDR1 is SGHAT and CDR2 is FQNNGV. J was trimmed by 9 bases and V by 5 bases; bases with no gene match: 15. This CDR3 region has 16 residues. CDR3 amino acids: CASSTRTGTSGFEQFF. Here the CDR3 DNA reads TGTGCCAGCAGCACCAGAACGGGTACTAGCGGATTTGAGCAGTTCTTC. Full variable domain (outside the CDR3, taken from reference TRBV11-2 and TRBJ2-1): EAGVAQSPRYKIIEKRQSVAFWCNPISGHATLYWYQQILGQGPKLLIQFQNNGVVDDSQLPKDRFSAERLKGVDSTLKIQPAKLEDSAVYLCASSTRTGTSGFEQFFGPGTRLTVL.

The chain has TRBV19 and TRBJ1-3; 8 positions match TRBD1. The CDR3 loop spans 15 amino acids. CDR1 LNHDA and CDR2 SQIVND come from the germline V gene (reference sequence). Trimming cost V 5 bases and J 2 bases; bases outside gene matches: 5. The CDR3 bases are TGTGCCAGTAGTGTGGACAGGGCTCCTGGAAACACCATATATTTT. Translation: CASSVDRAPGNTIYF. Combining the CDR3 with reference TRBV19 and TRBJ1-3 gives the whole variable domain DGGITQSPKYLFRKEGQNVTLSCEQNLNHDAMYWYRQDPGQGLRLIYYSQIVNDFQKGDIAEGYSVSREKKESFPLTVTSAQKNPTAFYLCASSVDRAPGNTIYFGEGSWLTVV.

The J gene is TRBJ2-7, the V gene TRBV9; no reliable D call. The CDR3 loop spans 15 amino acids. The V and J ends lost 0 bases and 3 bases respectively, with 13 bases between them. Germline CDR1 SGDLS, CDR2 YYNGEE. This chain's CDR3 is CASSVGGTNLYEQYF. The CDR3 bases are TGTGCCAGCAGCGTAGGAGGCACAAACCTCTACGAGCAGTACTTC. Full variable domain (remainder filled in from reference TRBV9 and TRBJ2-7): DSGVTQTPKHLITATGQRVTLRCSPRSGDLSVYWYQQSLDQGLQFLIQYYNGEERAKGNILERFSAQQFPDLHSELNLSSLELGDSALYFCASSVGGTNLYEQYFGPGTRLTVT.

This chain joins TRBV28 and TRBJ2-5; TRBD1 matches 9 bases. J gave up 0 bases and V 4 bases, and 9 bases lay outside the gene matches. The CDR3 consists of 17 residues. Germline CDR1 is MDHEN and CDR2 is SYDVKM. This CDR3 is CASSSAYRGPHQETQYF. CDR3 DNA: TGTGCCAGCAGTTCCGCCTACAGGGGGCCCCACCAAGAGACCCAGTACTTC.

This clone was seen a handful of times. The V gene is TRBV6-6, the J gene TRBJ2-7; the match to TRBD1 covers 8 bases. J was trimmed by 2 bases and V by 7 bases; bases with no gene match: 10. The CDR3 runs to 15 residues. Per germline, CDR1 MNHNY and CDR2 SVGAGI (reference sequence). The CDR3 loop is CASTGQGIGTYEQYF. CDR3 DNA sequence: TGTGCCAGCACTGGACAGGGAATTGGGACCTACGAGCAGTACTTC.

The V call is TRBV19, the J call TRBJ1-2, with 8 bases matching TRBD1. Germline V gene data show CDR1 as LNHDA and CDR2 as SQIVND (reference sequence). The CDR3 has 16 residues. The junction had 8 bases not matched to a gene; V was cut back by 4 bases and J by 1 base. This CDR3 reads CASSTPGTGYNYGYTF. As DNA, the CDR3 is TGTGCCAGTAGTACCCCCGGGACAGGCTATAACTATGGCTACACCTTC.

The gene calls are TRBV5-1 and TRBJ1-4; 7 bases line up with TRBD1. The germline V gene has CDR1 SGHRS and CDR2 YFSETQ. V was pared by 4 bases and J by 5 bases, with 5 bases of the junction left unmatched. The CDR3 contains 14 residues. The chain's CDR3 is CASSRDSENEKLFF. DNA of the CDR3: TGCGCCAGCAGCCGGGACAGCGAAAATGAAAAACTGTTTTTT.

The chain recombines TRBV11-3 with TRBJ2-1; 12 positions agree with TRBD2. The CDR3 extends over 15 amino acids. Germline CDR1 and CDR2: SGHNT and YENEEA. V dropped 5 bases and J dropped 9; count of bases not matched to a gene: 8. The CDR3, as DNA: TGTGCCAGCAGCCCTAGCGGGAGGGCCCGGGGTGAGCAGTTCTTC. Protein product: CASSPSGRARGEQFF.

The chain couples TRBV28 to TRBJ1-2; D not resolved. V lost 1 base and J 8 bases, leaving 5 bases between the germline ends. Germline CDR1 MDHEN, CDR2 SYDVKM. This CDR3 spans 11 amino acids. CDR3 sequence: CASSLSAGYTF. As DNA, the CDR3 is TGTGCCAGCAGTTTATCAGCGGGCTACACCTTC.

This chain joins TRBV18 and TRBJ2-1; 9 bases are shared with TRBD1. From germline, CDR1 is KGHSH and CDR2 LQKENI. The CDR3 is 14 amino acids. The trim removed 1 base at V and 13 bases at J, leaving 8 bases unmatched. The CDR3 nucleotides are TGTGCCAGCTCACCACTACCGGGACAGGGATCCCAGTTCTTC. Translation: CASSPLPGQGSQFF.

The genes are TRBV12-5 and TRBJ2-3; the match to TRBD2 covers 8 bases. Germline lookup yields CDR1 LGHNT and CDR2 FRNRAP. With 0 bases clipped from V and 2 bases from J, the junction kept 4 bases outside the gene matches. There are 16 residues in the CDR3. The chain's CDR3 is CASGLVAGAFTDTQYF. The CDR3 nucleotides read TGTGCTAGTGGTTTGGTAGCGGGGGCCTTCACAGATACGCAGTATTTT.

The rearrangement links TRBV5-1 to TRBJ2-5; tentatively, D is TRBD2 (6 bases). Trimming stripped 4 bases from V and 4 bases from J, with 17 bases between. The CDR3 is 15 residues long. CDR1 and CDR2 (germline): SGHRS, YFSETQ. This CDR3 is CASSIATSRGETQYF. In DNA, the CDR3 is TGCGCCAGCAGCATTGCGACTAGTAGGGGAGAGACCCAGTACTTC.

The CDR3 here is CASSESSQNQPQHF. The CDR3 region has the DNA TGTGCCAGCAGTGAATCTAGCCAGAATCAGCCCCAGCATTTT. This chain joins TRBV2 and TRBJ1-5, with D uncertain. CDR3 length equals 14 residues. V was cut by 2 bases and J by 4 bases, with 9 bases left in between. From germline, CDR1 is SNHLY and CDR2 FYNNEI.

This clone was observed once. V and J are TRBV3-1 (or the pseudogene TRBV3-2) and TRBJ2-3; 7 positions agree with TRBD2. The CDR3 is made up of 15 amino acids. J was trimmed by 1 base and V by 2 bases; bases with no gene match: 3. Germline CDR1 reads LGHDT; CDR2 reads YNNKEL (reference sequence). CDR3 DNA: TGTGCCAGCAGCCAATTGGCGGGGGGCACAGATACGCAGTATTTT. It specifies CASSQLAGGTDTQYF.

The genes are TRBV4-1 and TRBJ2-3; TRBD1 matches 10 bases. Unmatched junction bases numbered 8, after V lost 4 bases and J lost 4 bases. Germline loops: CDR1 MGHRA, CDR2 YSYEKL. The CDR3 has 16 residues. The DNA of the CDR3 is TGCGCCAGCAGCCGAGAAAAGGGACAGGGGCCAGATACGCAGTATTTT. Protein product: CASSREKGQGPDTQYF.

J is TRBJ2-3 and V is TRBV2; 7 positions agree with TRBD2. The V gene end was trimmed by 7 bases and the J gene end by 5 bases; junction bases not matched to a gene: 9. The V gene's germline CDR1 is SNHLY and CDR2 FYNNEI. The CDR3 loop spans 14 amino acids. CDR3 nucleotides: TGTGCCAGCATTTCGAGCGGGGTTAGAGATACGCAGTATTTT. This codes for CASISSGVRDTQYF.

For the CDR3, the DNA is TGCGCCAGCAGCTTGGACCAGAGCACAGATACGCAGTATTTT. This codes for CASSLDQSTDTQYF. The chain couples TRBV5-1 to TRBJ2-3; D not certain. V lost 0 bases to trimming and J lost 0 bases, with 5 bases between them. CDR1 and CDR2 (germline): SGHRS, YFSETQ. This CDR3 has 14 residues.

The chain has TRBV12-3 or TRBV12-4 and TRBJ1-1; D is unresolved. CDR3 length: 13 residues. V was shortened by 6 bases and J by 12 bases, with 20 bases between the two germline ends. CDR3 in amino acids: CASRTLGSSKTFF. DNA of the CDR3: TGTGCCAGCAGGACCTTGGGCTCCTCGAAAACTTTCTTT.